Below are 18 T cell receptor beta chains sequenced from a single sample in a study of siplizumab effects on memory and regulatory T cells. Generated by immunoSEQ multiplex PCR, the TCRdb table keeps only in-frame clones and is missing some. The sample includes approximately 97,000 clones, approximately 90% of them seen just once. The sequenced sample consisted of CD4+ T cells sorted from blood. Every receptor here comes from a human donor in good health.

The chain has TRBV28 and TRBJ1-5; D is ambiguous. V was trimmed by 4 bases and J by 5 bases, leaving 9 bases between them. CDR1 MDHEN and CDR2 SYDVKM come from the germline V gene. The CDR3 covers 13 residues. DNA for the CDR3: TGTGCCAGCAGTTCCCGGCGCCATCAGCCCCAGCATTTT. Residues: CASSSRRHQPQHF.

The V gene is TRBV28, the J gene TRBJ1-5, with no clear D. The V end was cut by 5 bases, the J end by 0 bases, with 17 bases between. Germline lookup yields CDR1 MDHEN and CDR2 SYDVKM. This CDR3 has 17 amino acids. The CDR3 DNA reads as TGTGCCAGCAGTCAATTAAGGACCTCAGATAGCAATCAGCCCCAGCATTTT. As protein: CASSQLRTSDSNQPQHF.

V and J are TRBV30 and TRBJ2-1, with D maybe TRBD2 (5 bases). The CDR3 has 11 residues. The V end was cut by 3 bases, the J end by 6 bases, with 6 bases between. Germline CDR1 reads GTSNPN; CDR2 reads SVGIG (reference sequence). CDR3: CAWSGVNEQFF. CDR3 coding DNA: TGTGCCTGGAGCGGGGTCAATGAGCAGTTCTTC.

This chain uses TRBV6-5 with TRBJ2-1; 9 nucleotides agree with TRBD1. With 2 bases clipped from V and 12 bases from J, the junction kept 5 bases outside the gene matches. Germline CDR1 MNHEY, CDR2 SVGAGI. The CDR3 runs to 13 residues. CDR3 DNA sequence: TGTGCCAGCAGTTACCAAAAGGGACAGGGGCAGTTCTTC. Protein sequence: CASSYQKGQGQFF.

The chain combines TRBV15 with TRBJ1-2, with 7 bases matching TRBD1. The CDR3 is 14 residues long. V shed 3 bases, J shed 9 bases, and the junction held 10 bases outside the gene matches. CDR1 LNHNV and CDR2 YYDKDF come from the germline V gene (reference sequence). The CDR3 DNA reads as TGTGCCACCAGCAGCAAGACAGGGAACCCTCGCTACACCTTC. It specifies CATSSKTGNPRYTF.

This clone was counted a few times. The rearrangement uses TRBV6-5 and TRBJ2-7; 7 bases agree with TRBD1. The CDR3 spans 15 residues. V shed 6 bases, J shed 4 bases, and the junction held 12 bases outside the gene matches. CDR1 MNHEY and CDR2 SVGAGI come from the germline V gene. CDR3 residues: CASRNTGTETYEQYF. CDR3 bases: TGTGCCAGCAGAAACACTGGGACAGAGACTTACGAGCAGTACTTC.

The chain uses TRBV7-9 and TRBJ2-1; D perhaps matches TRBD1 (5 bases). The CDR3 contains 14 residues. Germline CDR1 reads SEHNR; CDR2 reads FQNEAQ (reference sequence). The ends were cut back, 5 bases at V and 2 bases at J, with 10 bases in the middle. The CDR3 here is CASSPRATYNEQFF. CDR3 bases: TGTGCCAGCAGCCCCAGGGCCACCTACAATGAGCAGTTCTTC. Combining the CDR3 with reference TRBV7-9 and TRBJ2-1 gives the whole variable domain DTGVSQNPRHKITKRGQNVTFRCDPISEHNRLYWYRQTLGQGPEFLTYFQNEAQLEKSRLLSDRFSAERPKGSFSTLEIQRTEQGDSAMYLCASSPRATYNEQFFGPGTRLTVL.

The chain couples TRBV5-4 to TRBJ2-3, with 9 bases fitting TRBD1. Germline V lookup: CDR1 SGHNT, CDR2 YYREEE (reference sequence). The trim removed 4 bases at V and 4 bases at J, leaving 4 bases unmatched. The CDR3 contains 14 residues. The CDR3 nucleotides are TGTGCCAGCAGCCCGGGACAGGGTCCAGATACGCAGTATTTT. This gives the protein CASSPGQGPDTQYF.

This chain connects TRBV10-3 to TRBJ1-2, with TRBD1 identical over 7 bases. The V segment lost 6 bases and the J segment 4 bases; nucleotides outside the gene matches: 11. CDR3 length: 15 amino acids. Germline V gene lookup returns CDR1 ENHRY and CDR2 SYGVKD. CDR3 amino acids: CAIREDRAVPYGYTF. The CDR3 nucleotides read TGTGCCATCAGGGAAGACAGGGCGGTTCCCTATGGCTACACCTTC.

The chain carries TRBV6-5 and TRBJ2-7; D call uncertain. The CDR3 is 14 amino acids. Trimming left V 6 bases short and J 1 base short, with 13 bases between. The germline gives CDR1 MNHEY, CDR2 SVGAGI. This chain's CDR3 is CASRQVLGSYEQYF. CDR3 sequence (DNA): TGTGCCAGCAGGCAGGTGTTGGGGTCCTACGAGCAGTACTTC.

The chain joins TRBV4-2 to TRBJ2-1, with 14 bases identical to TRBD2. With 1 base clipped from V and 6 bases from J, the junction kept 5 bases outside the gene matches. CDR3 size: 17 residues. CDR1 is LGHNA and CDR2 is YNFKEQ in the germline V gene. Here the CDR3 DNA reads TGTGCCAGCAGCCAAGCGACTAGCGGGAGGGTAAGCAATGAGCAGTTCTTC. Amino acids: CASSQATSGRVSNEQFF.

This chain uses TRBV6-5 with TRBJ1-2; possibly TRBD1 for D (5 bases). CDR3 size: 12 residues. Germline assignment: CDR1 MNHEY and CDR2 SVGAGI. Trimming removed 8 bases at V and 7 bases at J, with 14 bases between. The CDR3 spells CASRQGEGGYTF. The CDR3 DNA sequence: TGTGCCAGCCGCCAAGGGGAAGGTGGCTACACCTTC.

The J gene is TRBJ1-5, the V gene TRBV28; D call uncertain. V was cut by 5 bases and J by 3 bases, with 8 bases left in between. CDR1 and CDR2 from the germline V gene are MDHEN and SYDVKM. This CDR3 spans 13 amino acids. This CDR3 reads CASSLMINQPQHF. For the CDR3, the DNA is TGTGCCAGCAGTCTGATGATCAATCAGCCCCAGCATTTT.

The chain recombines TRBV7-9 with TRBJ2-3; 9 nucleotides match TRBD2. The CDR3 extends over 16 amino acids. Germline V gene sequence: CDR1 SEHNR, CDR2 FQNEAQ (reference sequence). V trimming: 5 bases; J trimming: 0 bases; junction bases outside the gene matches: 6. The DNA of the CDR3 is TGTGCCAGCAGCCCAGGACTAGCGCTGAGCACAGATACGCAGTATTTT. The encoded protein is CASSPGLALSTDTQYF.

The V and J genes are TRBV6-5 and TRBJ2-7, with 9 bases that match TRBD1. V trimming: 2 bases; J trimming: 1 base; junction bases outside the gene matches: 6. The CDR3 length is 16 residues. Looked up from germline, CDR1 is MNHEY and CDR2 is SVGAGI. The DNA for the CDR3 is TGTGCCAGCAGTTACGCCGGGACAGGGAGATCCTACGAGCAGTACTTC. It is translated as CASSYAGTGRSYEQYF.

The V call is TRBV18, the J call TRBJ1-1, with no clear D. The CDR3 consists of 13 residues. Trimming left V 2 bases short and J 4 bases short, with 8 bases between. Looked up from germline, CDR1 is KGHSH and CDR2 is LQKENI. This CDR3 is CASSPRALTEAFF. The DNA of the CDR3 is TGTGCCAGCTCACCAAGGGCACTCACTGAAGCTTTCTTT.

The J gene is TRBJ2-3, the V gene TRBV7-6, with 7 bases identical to TRBD1. The CDR3 spans 17 residues. Unmatched junction bases numbered 17, after V lost 5 bases and J lost 6 bases. CDR1 is SGHVS and CDR2 is FNYEAQ in the germline V gene. CDR3 sequence (DNA): TGTGCCAGCAGCCCGGGACAGTTAAATAGTTTCGGGGATACGCAGTATTTT. Translating gives CASSPGQLNSFGDTQYF.

This clone showed up just once. The V and J genes are TRBV2 and TRBJ2-7; the match to TRBD1 covers 7 bases. This CDR3 has 13 amino acids. The V segment lost 4 bases and the J segment 5 bases; nucleotides outside the gene matches: 5. Germline loops: CDR1 SNHLY, CDR2 FYNNEI. Written as DNA, the CDR3 is TGTGCCAGCAGTGCCCTGACAGGGAACGAGCAGTACTTC. Its protein product is CASSALTGNEQYF.